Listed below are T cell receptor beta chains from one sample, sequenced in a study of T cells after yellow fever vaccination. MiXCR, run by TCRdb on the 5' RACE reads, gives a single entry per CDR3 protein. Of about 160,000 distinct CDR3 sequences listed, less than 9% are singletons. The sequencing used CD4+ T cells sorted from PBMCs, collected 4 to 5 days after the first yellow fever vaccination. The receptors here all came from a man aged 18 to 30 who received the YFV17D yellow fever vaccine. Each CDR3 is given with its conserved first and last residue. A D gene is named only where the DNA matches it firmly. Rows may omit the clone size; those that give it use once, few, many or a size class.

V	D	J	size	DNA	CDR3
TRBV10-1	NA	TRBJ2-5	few	TGCGCCACCAAGGTCGATGGGACCCAGTACTTC	CATKVDGTQYF
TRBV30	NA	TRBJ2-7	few	TGTGCCTGGAGTGTACCCTCCGGGCCCGGACCCGAGCAGTACTTC	CAWSVPSGPGPEQYF
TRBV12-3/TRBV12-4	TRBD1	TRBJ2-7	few	TGTGCCAGCACTAGGACAGGGGAGGGTAGCGAGCAGTACTTC	CASTRTGEGSEQYF
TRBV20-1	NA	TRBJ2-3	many	TGCAGTGCTAGAGAGATAAGGGCACTCCCAAGCACAGATACGCAGTATTTT	CSAREIRALPSTDTQYF
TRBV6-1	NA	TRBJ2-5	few	TGTGCCAGCAGCCCCGACAGGTTCCAAGAGACCCAGTACTTC	CASSPDRFQETQYF
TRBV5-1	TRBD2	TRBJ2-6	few	TGCGCCAGCAGCTTGTTGGAGCGGGGAACAGGGGCCAACGTCCTGACTTTC	CASSLLERGTGANVLTF
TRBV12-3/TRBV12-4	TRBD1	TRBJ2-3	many	TGTGCCAGCAGCCCCGGGACAGGGCCGACAGATACGCAGTATTTT	CASSPGTGPTDTQYF
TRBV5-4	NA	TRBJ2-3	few	TGTGCCGGGGCGGGTTTCGGCACAGATACGCAGTATTTT	CAGAGFGTDTQYF
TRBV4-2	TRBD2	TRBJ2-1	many	TGTGCCAGCAGCCGAGACGGGGGGGCCTACAATGAGCAGTTCTTC	CASSRDGGAYNEQFF
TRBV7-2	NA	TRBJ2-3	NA	TGTGCCAGCAGCCCACCGGGACTCGGCGTTGGGACAGATACGCAGTATTTT	CASSPPGLGVGTDTQYF
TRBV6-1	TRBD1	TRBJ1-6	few	TGTGCCAGCAGTCAGGGGGCCCTTAATTCACCCCTCCACTTT	CASSQGALNSPLHF
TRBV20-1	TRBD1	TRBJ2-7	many	TGCAGTGCTAGAGACGGGACAGCCTACGAGCAGTACTTC	CSARDGTAYEQYF
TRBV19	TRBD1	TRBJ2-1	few	TGTGCCAGTAGTCCACGGACAGGCCACGATGGACAGTTCTTC	CASSPRTGHDGQFF
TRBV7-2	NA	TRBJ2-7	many	TGTGCCTCCGGGAGTTTCAACGAGCAGTACTTC	CASGSFNEQYF
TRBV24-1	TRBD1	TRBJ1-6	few	TGTGCCACCGCCCGGGACAGTAATTCACCCCTCCACTTT	CATARDSNSPLHF
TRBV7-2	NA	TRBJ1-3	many	TGTGCCAGCAGCTTAGGGGACACCATATATTTT	CASSLGDTIYF
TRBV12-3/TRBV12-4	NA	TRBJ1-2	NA	TGTGCCAGCAGTTTAAATGGGCACTATGGCTACACCTTC	CASSLNGHYGYTF
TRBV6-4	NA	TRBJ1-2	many	TGTGCCAGCAGTGACTTTCTAGGGTCGGCTGGCTACACCTTC	CASSDFLGSAGYTF
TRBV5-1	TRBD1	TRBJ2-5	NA	TGCGCCAGCAGCTTGGCCGGACAGGGTTTGGAGACCCAGTACTTC	CASSLAGQGLETQYF
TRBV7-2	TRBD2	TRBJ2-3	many	TGTGCCAGCAGCTTAGTGGGGCTAGCGGGGAGAGATACGCAGTATTTT	CASSLVGLAGRDTQYF
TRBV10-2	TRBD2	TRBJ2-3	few	TGCGCCAGCAGTGGGCAGCGGGACTCCTCATCGCAGTATTTT	CASSGQRDSSSQYF
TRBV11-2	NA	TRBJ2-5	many	TGTGCCAGCAGCTTATTTCCGGGACCCCAAGAGACCCAGTACTTC	CASSLFPGPQETQYF
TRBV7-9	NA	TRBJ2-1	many	TGTGCCAGCAGCTTTTGGGGTTTGGACAATGAGCAGTTCTTC	CASSFWGLDNEQFF
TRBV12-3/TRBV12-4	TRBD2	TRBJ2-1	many	TGTGCCAGCAGTCCCACTAGCGGGGGCGATGAGCAGTTCTTC	CASSPTSGGDEQFF
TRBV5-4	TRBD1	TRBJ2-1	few	TGTGCCAGCAGCCGACAGGGTGGCGACAATGAGCAGTTCTTC	CASSRQGGDNEQFF
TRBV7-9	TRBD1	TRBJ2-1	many	TGTGCCAGCAGCTCCTGGGACAGGGAAGAAGGGCAGTTCTTC	CASSSWDREEGQFF
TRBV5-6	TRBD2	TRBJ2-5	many	TGTGCCAGCAGCTTAACCGGGACTAGCAAAGAGACCCAGTACTTC	CASSLTGTSKETQYF
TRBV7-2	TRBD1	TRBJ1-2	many	TGTGCCAGCAGCTTAGATTGGACAGGCCTATCCGGCTACACCTTC	CASSLDWTGLSGYTF
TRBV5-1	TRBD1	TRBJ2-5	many	TGCGCCAGCAGCGCCCAGACAGGGAATGGCGAGACCCAGTACTTC	CASSAQTGNGETQYF
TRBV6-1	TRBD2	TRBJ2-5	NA	TGTGCCAGCAGTAAACACGGGACTAGAGACCAAGAGACCCAGTACTTC	CASSKHGTRDQETQYF
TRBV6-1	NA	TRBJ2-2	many	TGTGCCAGCAGTCGGGACCTCAACACCGGGGAGCTGTTTTTT	CASSRDLNTGELFF
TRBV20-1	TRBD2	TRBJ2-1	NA	TGCAGTGCCCCAACACTAGCGGGGGGCCCGTCGGTCTACAATGAGCAGTTCTTC	CSAPTLAGGPSVYNEQFF
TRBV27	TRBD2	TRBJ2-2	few	TGTGCCAGCAGTTTTTGGGCGGGGGGGCAGGGTACCGGGGAGCTGTTTTTT	CASSFWAGGQGTGELFF
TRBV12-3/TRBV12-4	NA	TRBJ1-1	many	TGTGCCAGCAGCTGGGGAGGAATAAACACTGAAGCTTTCTTT	CASSWGGINTEAFF
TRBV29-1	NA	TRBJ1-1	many	TGCAGCGTCGGATTATACAGGTTATCGACTGAAGCTTTCTTT	CSVGLYRLSTEAFF
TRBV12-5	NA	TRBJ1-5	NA	TGTGCTAGTGGTTTGCTTCACGACAGCAGCAATCAGCCCCAGCATTTT	CASGLLHDSSNQPQHF
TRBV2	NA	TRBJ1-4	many	TGTGCCAGCAGGGAAGAAAAACTGTTTTTT	CASREEKLFF
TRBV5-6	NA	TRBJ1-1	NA	TGTGCCAGCAGCCGCCTAGGACCGAACACTGAAGCTTTCTTT	CASSRLGPNTEAFF
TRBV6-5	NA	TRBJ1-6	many	TGTGCCAGCTTGCCGCGGTTGAGGCCCCTCCACTTT	CASLPRLRPLHF
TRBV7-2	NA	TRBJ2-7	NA	TGTGCCAGCAGCTCGGAACCCTCCTACGAGCAGTACTTC	CASSSEPSYEQYF
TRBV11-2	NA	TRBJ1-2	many	TGTGCCAGCAGCTCATCAAGGACAGTTTATAACTATGGCTACACCTTC	CASSSSRTVYNYGYTF
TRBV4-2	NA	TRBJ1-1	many	TGTGCCAGCAGCCAAGATTGGCCGGGGATGAACACTGAAGCTTTCTTT	CASSQDWPGMNTEAFF
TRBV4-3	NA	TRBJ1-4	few	TGCGCCAGCAGCCAAGGGCGGGGGCAAGAAAAACTGTTTTTT	CASSQGRGQEKLFF
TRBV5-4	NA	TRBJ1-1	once	TGTGCCAGCAGCCAGGACAGCTATAGCACTGAAGCTTTCTTT	CASSQDSYSTEAFF
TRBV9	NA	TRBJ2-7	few	TGTGCCAGCAGCGGACACCCTTCCGGGGAGTACGAGCAGTACTTC	CASSGHPSGEYEQYF